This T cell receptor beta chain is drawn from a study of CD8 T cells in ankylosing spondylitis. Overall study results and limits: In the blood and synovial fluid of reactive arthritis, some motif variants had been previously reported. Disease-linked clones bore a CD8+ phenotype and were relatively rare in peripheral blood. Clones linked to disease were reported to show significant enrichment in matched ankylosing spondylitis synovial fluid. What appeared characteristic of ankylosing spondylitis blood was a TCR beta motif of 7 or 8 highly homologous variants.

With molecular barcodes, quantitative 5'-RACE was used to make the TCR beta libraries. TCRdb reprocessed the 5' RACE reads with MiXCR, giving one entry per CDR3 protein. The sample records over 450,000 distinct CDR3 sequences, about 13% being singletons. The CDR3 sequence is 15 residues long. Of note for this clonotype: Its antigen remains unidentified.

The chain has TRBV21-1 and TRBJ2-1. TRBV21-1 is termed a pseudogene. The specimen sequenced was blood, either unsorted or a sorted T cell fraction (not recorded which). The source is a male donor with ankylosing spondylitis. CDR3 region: CASSKGRGSYNEQFF. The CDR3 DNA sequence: TGTGCCAGCAGCAAAGGCAGGGGCTCCTACAATGAGCAGTTCTTC.